The clone carrying this TCR beta chain appeared many times. Its antigen is still unknown. Building the TCR beta libraries relied on iRepertoire HTBI primers, and CDR3 regions underwent Arm-PCR. TCRdb called the multiplex PCR reads again in MiXCR, with one record for every CDR3 protein. The sample has hundreds of thousands of distinct CDR3 sequences; 20% to 25% are singletons. This specimen comes from a study of regulatory T cells in long-lasting Graves disease. Time point defined: persistent/refractory GD, antithyroid drugs over 5 years with positive TRAb. PBMCs were the source of the RNA used for TCR sequencing. Patients came through an endocrinology department, and that department was in Xi'an, China. J was trimmed by 1 base and V by 5 bases; bases with no gene match: 10. The CDR3 runs to 17 residues. General observations from the study: New patients shared over 900 public clonotypes, and persistent patients shared more, with 2,741.

The specimen comprised peripheral blood mononuclear cells (PBMCs), sampled when the disease was refractory, from a patient treated with antithyroid drugs. V and J are TRBV12-3 or TRBV12-4 and TRBJ2-2, with 7 bases that match TRBD1. This receptor was taken from a female donor with Graves disease. The CDR3 region has the DNA TGTGCCAGCAGTCCGACAACGGGGACAGTGAACACCGGGGAGCTGTTTTTT. It translates to CASSPTTGTVNTGELFF.